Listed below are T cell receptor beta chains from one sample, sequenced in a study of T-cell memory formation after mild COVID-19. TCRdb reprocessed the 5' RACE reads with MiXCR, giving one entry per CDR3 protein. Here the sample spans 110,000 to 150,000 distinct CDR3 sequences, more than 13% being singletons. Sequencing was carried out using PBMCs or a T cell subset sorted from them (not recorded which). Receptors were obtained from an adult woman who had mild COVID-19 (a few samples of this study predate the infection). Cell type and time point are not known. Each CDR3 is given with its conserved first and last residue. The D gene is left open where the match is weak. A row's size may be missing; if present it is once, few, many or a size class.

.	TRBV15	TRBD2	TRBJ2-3	TGTGCCACCAGCGCGACTAGCGGGGGAACAGATACGCAGTATTTT	CATSATSGGTDTQYF
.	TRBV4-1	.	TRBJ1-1	TGCGCCAGCAGCCAAGCGGACCGGGGAGAGGACCTCGAAGCTTTCTTT	CASSQADRGEDLEAFF
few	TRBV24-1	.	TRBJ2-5	TGTGCCACCAGTGATTTTCCGAGGTTTGGGGCCAAAGAGACCCAGTACTTC	CATSDFPRFGAKETQYF
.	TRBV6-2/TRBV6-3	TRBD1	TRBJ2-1	TGTGCCAGCAGTTATCTCACAGGGGGTGACAATGAGCAGTTCTTC	CASSYLTGGDNEQFF
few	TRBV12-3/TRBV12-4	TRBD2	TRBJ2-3	TGTGCCAGCAGCCCCCTGACTAGCGGGACAGATACGCAGTATTTT	CASSPLTSGTDTQYF
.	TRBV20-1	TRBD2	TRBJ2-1	TGCAGTGCTAGAGATGGCCTGGGGACTAGCCCTAGCTCCTACAATGAGCAGTTCTTC	CSARDGLGTSPSSYNEQFF
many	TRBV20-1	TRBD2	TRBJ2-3	TGCAGTGCGGAGACTAGCGGGGGAGAATTTACAGATACGCAGTATTTT	CSAETSGGEFTDTQYF
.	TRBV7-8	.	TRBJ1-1	TGTGCCAGCAGCTTAGCAGGGAGTGCGAACACTGAAGCTTTCTTT	CASSLAGSANTEAFF
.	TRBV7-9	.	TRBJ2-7	TGTGCCAGCAGCGTCTGGGGAAGACGGGGAGTCTACGAGCAGTACTTC	CASSVWGRRGVYEQYF
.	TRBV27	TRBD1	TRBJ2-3	TGTGCCAGCAGGCGACAGGGGTACATGACAGATACGCAGTATTTT	CASRRQGYMTDTQYF
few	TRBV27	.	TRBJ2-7	TGTGCCAGCAGTTCCCTGACTAGTTTGTACGAGCAGTACTTC	CASSSLTSLYEQYF
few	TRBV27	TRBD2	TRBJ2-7	TGTGCCAGCAGTTTTACTAGCGGATTCGCCTACGAGCAGTACTTC	CASSFTSGFAYEQYF
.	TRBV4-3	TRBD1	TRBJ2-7	TGCGCCAGCAGCCAAGATCAGGACAGGGAGCTCTACGAGCAGTACTTC	CASSQDQDRELYEQYF
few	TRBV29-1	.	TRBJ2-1	TGCAGCGTCCCCGGTCGTATAAGCTCCTACAATGAGCAGTTCTTC	CSVPGRISSYNEQFF
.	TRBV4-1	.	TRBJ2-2	TGCGCCAGCAGCTCCACTTTGGCCGGGGAGCTGTTTTTT	CASSSTLAGELFF
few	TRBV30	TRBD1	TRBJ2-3	TGTGCCTGGAGTGGGGGGACAGGGCGGATTTTCGCAGATACGCAGTATTTT	CAWSGGTGRIFADTQYF
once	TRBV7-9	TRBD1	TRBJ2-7	TGTGCCAGCAGGTCGACAGGGAGAATCTACGAGCAGTACTTC	CASRSTGRIYEQYF
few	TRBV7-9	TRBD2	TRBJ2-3	TGTGCCAGCAGCCCTAGCGGGGGGGCCTCAGATACGCAGTATTTT	CASSPSGGASDTQYF
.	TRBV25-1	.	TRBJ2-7	TGTGCCAGCAGTGAGAGTTTCTCCTACGAGCAGTACTTC	CASSESFSYEQYF
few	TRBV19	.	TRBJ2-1	TGTGCCAGTAGTCTGGGGGCGGGGACCGGGAATGAGCAGTTCTTC	CASSLGAGTGNEQFF
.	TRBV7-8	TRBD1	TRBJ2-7	TGTGCCAGCAGCTACACCCGGACAGGGGGCGCCGAGGAGCAGTACTTC	CASSYTRTGGAEEQYF
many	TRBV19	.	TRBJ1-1	TGTGCCAGTAGTCCCTATCACCCCTGGGGGAACACTGAAGCTTTCTTT	CASSPYHPWGNTEAFF
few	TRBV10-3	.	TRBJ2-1	TGTGCCACAGGGCCCCTCGACAAATACAATGAGCAGTTCTTC	CATGPLDKYNEQFF
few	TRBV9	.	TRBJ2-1	TGTGCCAGCAGCGTGGACTCGGACCTCAACGAGCAGTTCTTC	CASSVDSDLNEQFF
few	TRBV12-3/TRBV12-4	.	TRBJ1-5	TGTGCCAGCAGCCCGACAGGCATATACAATCAGCCCCAGCATTTT	CASSPTGIYNQPQHF
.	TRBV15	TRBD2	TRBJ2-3	TGTGCCACCAGCACTAGAAGAGCGGGATGGAAAGATACGCAGTATTTT	CATSTRRAGWKDTQYF
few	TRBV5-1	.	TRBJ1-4	TGCGCCAGCAGCTTGGGGCAGCAAGAGGAAAAACTGTTTTTT	CASSLGQQEEKLFF
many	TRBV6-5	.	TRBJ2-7	TGTGCCAGCAGTTACTCGACCGGGAGAGGCTACGAGCAGTACTTC	CASSYSTGRGYEQYF
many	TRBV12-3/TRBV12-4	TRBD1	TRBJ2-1	TGTGCCAGCAGTTCCCGCCCCTGGACAGGGAAAAGTTACAATGAGCAGTTCTTC	CASSSRPWTGKSYNEQFF
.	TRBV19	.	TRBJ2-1	TGTGCCAGTGGCCACGGGACCGCTTACAATGAGCAGTTCTTC	CASGHGTAYNEQFF